The clone carrying this T cell receptor beta chain was counted only a few times. Antigen specificity is unknown. Patients with alopecia areata provided lesional scalp punch biopsies as well as peripheral blood. PBMC-derived CD4+ and CD8+ T cells were sorted. The CDR3 runs to 14 residues. Germline V gene lookup returns CDR1 SQVTM and CDR2 ANQGSEA. V was pared by 1 base and J by 1 base, with 3 bases of the junction left unmatched. The data derive from a study of CD8+ T cells in alopecia areata. Reverse transcribed after extraction, RNA yielded cDNA as the sequencing template. Produced via immunoSEQ multiplex PCR; TCRdb's table is partial and in-frame only. The sample has fewer than 200,000 clones, 50% to 60% seen once. Broader study findings: Resident alphabeta T cells of normal skin are also sequenced in scalp samples.

This clonotype was obtained from a human donor with alopecia areata. The sequencing here drew on CD4+ T cells sorted from blood, taken at week 0. The V call is TRBV29-1, the J call TRBJ2-5, with 7 bases fitting TRBD1. CDR3 sequence: CSVEVDRIQETQYF. The CDR3 DNA reads TGCAGCGTTGAAGTGGACAGGATCCAAGAGACCCAGTACTTC.